The rows below give T cell receptor beta chains drawn from one sample of a study of human T cells and chemical hapten exposure. TCRdb used MiXCR to reprocess the RACE reads, holding one entry per CDR3 protein. The table lists fewer than 300,000 distinct CDR3 sequences, roughly 8% of them singletons, with around 1.2% in the top ten. The sample here was whole blood, taken in connection with sensitization to the hapten diphenylcyclopropenone (DPC). The receptors come from a young man with alopecia areata. Some clones in this sample may be carry-over from other donors' samples. Both conserved end residues are part of each CDR3.

v_call	cdr3_length	j_call	cdr3_aa
TRBV5-1	16	TRBJ1-4	CASSTRDRSTHEKLFF
TRBV5-1	16	TRBJ2-3	CASSFRQRTSTDTQYF
TRBV7-2	16	TRBJ1-2	CASSSSGTPSYYGYTF
TRBV4-3	16	TRBJ2-5	CASSQDGQGEAETQYF
TRBV6-6	13	TRBJ1-6	CASSPGTEKSLHF
TRBV27	14	TRBJ1-2	CASSFGQGAGGYTF
TRBV6-1	15	TRBJ1-3	CASSEAGLTGNTIYF
TRBV27	14	TRBJ2-2	CASSHIRRTGELFF
TRBV6-2/TRBV6-3	15	TRBJ1-5	CASSYSRHSNQPQHF
TRBV5-1	13	TRBJ1-1	CASSSGDGTEAFF
TRBV5-6	14	TRBJ2-2	CASSPPQEPGELFF
TRBV20-1	13	TRBJ2-7	CSAWTVSSYEQYF
TRBV28	13	TRBJ1-2	CASSQGRNYGYTF
TRBV6-6	12	TRBJ1-1	CASSYPGQEAFF
TRBV10-1	14	TRBJ2-1	CATSGGFDYNEQFF
TRBV27	15	TRBJ1-2	CASRVDRGRNYGYTF
TRBV28	11	TRBJ1-3	CASSFAGTIYF
TRBV11-2	15	TRBJ2-7	CASSLLGRGAYEQYF
TRBV7-9	15	TRBJ1-6	CASSLQGPNNSPLHF
TRBV7-3	14	TRBJ1-1	CASSLTGGGTEAFF
TRBV29-1	14	TRBJ2-3	CSTSKGFSTDTQYF
TRBV6-2/TRBV6-3	13	TRBJ2-7	CASSPGGHYEQYF
TRBV4-1	16	TRBJ1-5	CASSQVGRGSNQPQHF
TRBV7-8	12	TRBJ2-5	CASSSREETQYF
TRBV11-2	12	TRBJ1-1	CASSQVTFEAFF
TRBV7-8	15	TRBJ1-1	CASSQTPSRNTEAFF
TRBV6-6	15	TRBJ1-5	CASRTGIYSNQPQHF
TRBV11-2	15	TRBJ2-3	CASSLGLLSTDTQYF
TRBV29-1	13	TRBJ2-3	CSVPGLVRDTQYF
TRBV29-1	11	TRBJ1-1	CSVEEGGEAFF
TRBV28	15	TRBJ2-7	CASSFTLRGSGEQYF
TRBV20-1	13	TRBJ1-5	CSVDRLSNQPQHF
TRBV7-3	14	TRBJ2-5	CASSLKGGPETQYF
TRBV7-8	14	TRBJ2-2	CASSSGGPTGELFF
TRBV27	13	TRBJ1-2	CASSSGGNYGYTF
TRBV6-6	12	TRBJ2-4	CASKGLAGIQYF
TRBV28	14	TRBJ1-6	CASSLWTGHSPLHF
TRBV7-9	13	TRBJ2-2	CASSFSLTGELFF
TRBV7-9	20	TRBJ2-3	CASESTGTSGNFPYTDTQYF
TRBV2	11	TRBJ2-1	CASSEWNEQFF